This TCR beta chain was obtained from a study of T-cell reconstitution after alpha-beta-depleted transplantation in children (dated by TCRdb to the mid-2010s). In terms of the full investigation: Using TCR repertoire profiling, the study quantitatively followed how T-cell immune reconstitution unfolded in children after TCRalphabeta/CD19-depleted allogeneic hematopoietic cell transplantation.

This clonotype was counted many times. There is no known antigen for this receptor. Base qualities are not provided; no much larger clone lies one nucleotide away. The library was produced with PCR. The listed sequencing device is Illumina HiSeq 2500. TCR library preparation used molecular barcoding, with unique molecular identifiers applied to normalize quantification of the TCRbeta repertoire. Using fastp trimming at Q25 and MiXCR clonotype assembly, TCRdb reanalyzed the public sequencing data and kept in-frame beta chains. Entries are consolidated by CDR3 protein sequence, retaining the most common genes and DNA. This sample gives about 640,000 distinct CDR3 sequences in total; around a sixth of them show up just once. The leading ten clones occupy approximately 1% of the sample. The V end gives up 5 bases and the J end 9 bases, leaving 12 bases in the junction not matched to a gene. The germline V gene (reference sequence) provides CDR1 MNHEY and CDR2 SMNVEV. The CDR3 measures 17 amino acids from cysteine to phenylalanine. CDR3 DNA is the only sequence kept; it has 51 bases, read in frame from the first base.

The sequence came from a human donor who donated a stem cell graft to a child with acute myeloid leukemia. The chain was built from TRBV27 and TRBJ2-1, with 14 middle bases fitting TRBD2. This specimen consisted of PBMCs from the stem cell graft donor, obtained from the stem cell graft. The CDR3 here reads CASSPGTSGGRRSEQFF. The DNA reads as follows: TGTGCCAGCAGTCCCGGGACTAGCGGGGGCCGCAGGAGTGAGCAGTTCTTC.